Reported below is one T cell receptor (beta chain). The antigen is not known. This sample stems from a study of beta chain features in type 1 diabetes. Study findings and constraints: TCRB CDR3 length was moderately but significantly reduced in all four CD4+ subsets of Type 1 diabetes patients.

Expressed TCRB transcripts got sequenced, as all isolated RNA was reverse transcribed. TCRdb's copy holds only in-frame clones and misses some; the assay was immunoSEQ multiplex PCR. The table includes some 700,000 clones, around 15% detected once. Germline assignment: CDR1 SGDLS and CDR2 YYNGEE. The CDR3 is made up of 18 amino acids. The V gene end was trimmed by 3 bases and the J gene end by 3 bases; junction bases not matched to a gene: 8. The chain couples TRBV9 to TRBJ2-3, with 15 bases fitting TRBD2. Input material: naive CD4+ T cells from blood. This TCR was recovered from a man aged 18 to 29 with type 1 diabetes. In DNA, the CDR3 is TGTGCCAGCAGCGCCGGGACTAGCGGGGGGTTATTGACAGATACGCAGTATTTT. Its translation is CASSAGTSGGLLTDTQYF.